This TCR beta chain emerged from a study of T cell responses to AZD1222 COVID-19 vaccine. Findings of the study overall: No day 14 peak samples; only post-peak repertoires were characterized. Among spike-specific TCRs, nearly half reportedly target unmutated variant regions. It was only a handful of AZD1222 recipients who were seropositive at baseline.

The germline V gene encodes CDR1 SGHVT and CDR2 SQSDAQ. The CDR3 is 15 amino acids. The V gene lost 2 bases and the J gene lost 6 bases, with 13 bases spanning the gap. Some clones are missing from TCRdb's copy, which holds only in-frame ones; the method was immunoSEQ multiplex PCR. The sample has 95,000 to 150,000 clones; 80% to 90% are singletons. Of note for this clone: The target antigen is unknown.

The gene calls are TRBV7-4 and TRBJ1-4; possibly TRBD1 for D (5 bases). The sequenced sample was peripheral blood, obtained on day 0 of AZD1222 vaccination. This receptor was taken from an adult in good health. The CDR3 DNA follows: TGTGCCAGCAGCTTAATCCCCAGAGGGGATGAAAAACTGTTTTTT. Translated, it gives CASSLIPRGDEKLFF.